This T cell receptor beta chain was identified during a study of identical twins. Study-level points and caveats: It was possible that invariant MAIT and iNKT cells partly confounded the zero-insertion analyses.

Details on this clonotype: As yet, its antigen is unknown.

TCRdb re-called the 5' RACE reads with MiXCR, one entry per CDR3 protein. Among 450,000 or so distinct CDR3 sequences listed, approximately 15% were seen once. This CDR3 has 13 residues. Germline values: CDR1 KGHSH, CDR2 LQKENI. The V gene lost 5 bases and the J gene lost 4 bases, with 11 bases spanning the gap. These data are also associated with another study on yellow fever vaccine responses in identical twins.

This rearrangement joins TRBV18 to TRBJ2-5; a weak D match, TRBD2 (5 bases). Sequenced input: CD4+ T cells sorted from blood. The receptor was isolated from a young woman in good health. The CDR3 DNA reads TGTGCCAGCTCAAACGGCGGAGGAGAGACCCAGTACTTC. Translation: CASSNGGGETQYF.